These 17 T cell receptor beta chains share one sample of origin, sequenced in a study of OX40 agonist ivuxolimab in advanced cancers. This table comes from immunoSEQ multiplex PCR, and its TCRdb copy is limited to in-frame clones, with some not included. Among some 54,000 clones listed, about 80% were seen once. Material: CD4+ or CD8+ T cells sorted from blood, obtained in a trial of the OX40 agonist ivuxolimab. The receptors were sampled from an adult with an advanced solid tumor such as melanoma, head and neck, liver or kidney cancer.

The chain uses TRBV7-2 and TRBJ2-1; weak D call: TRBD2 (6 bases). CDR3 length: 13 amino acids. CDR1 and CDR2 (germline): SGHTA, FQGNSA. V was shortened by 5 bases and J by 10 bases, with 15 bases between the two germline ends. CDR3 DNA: TGTGCCAGCAGCCCTCTGCTAGCGCGCGAGCAGTTCTTC. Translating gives CASSPLLAREQFF.

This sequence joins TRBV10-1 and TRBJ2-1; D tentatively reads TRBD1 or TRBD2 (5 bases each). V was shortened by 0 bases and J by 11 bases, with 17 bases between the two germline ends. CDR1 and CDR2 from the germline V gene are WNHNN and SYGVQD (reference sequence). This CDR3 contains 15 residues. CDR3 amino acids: CASSESTGQGRQQFF. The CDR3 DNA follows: TGCGCCAGCAGTGAGTCTACGGGGCAGGGAAGGCAGCAGTTCTTC.

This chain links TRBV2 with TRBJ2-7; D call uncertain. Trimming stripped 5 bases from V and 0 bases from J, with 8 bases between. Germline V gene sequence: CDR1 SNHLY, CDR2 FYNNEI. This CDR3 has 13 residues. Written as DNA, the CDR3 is TGTGCCAGCAGTCTCCGTAGCTCCTACGAGCAGTACTTC. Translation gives CASSLRSSYEQYF.

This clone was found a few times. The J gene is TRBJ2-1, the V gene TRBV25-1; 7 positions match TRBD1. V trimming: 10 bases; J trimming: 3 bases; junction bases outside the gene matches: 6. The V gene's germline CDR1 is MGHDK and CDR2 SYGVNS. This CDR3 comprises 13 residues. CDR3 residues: CATVRTGYNEQFF. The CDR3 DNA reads TGTGCCACCGTTAGGACAGGCTACAATGAGCAGTTCTTC.

The CDR3 here is CASSPGTGYTEAFF. CDR3 DNA: TGTGCCAGCAGCCCCGGGACAGGGTACACTGAAGCTTTCTTT. V gene TRBV5-6 combines with J gene TRBJ1-1; 9 bases are shared with TRBD1. The V gene's germline CDR1 is SGHDT and CDR2 YYEEEE. V dropped 4 bases and J dropped 3; count of bases not matched to a gene: 4. This CDR3 comprises 14 residues.

The CDR3 coding sequence is TGTGCCACCAGCAGGCCGGACAGACCGACAGGAGATACGCAGTATTTT. Translating gives CATSRPDRPTGDTQYF. The J gene is TRBJ2-3, the V gene TRBV15; the D gene is possibly TRBD1 (6 bases). The germline V gene encodes CDR1 LNHNV and CDR2 YYDKDF (reference sequence). The CDR3 has 16 residues. Trimming pared 3 bases from V and 5 bases from J, leaving 18 bases between.

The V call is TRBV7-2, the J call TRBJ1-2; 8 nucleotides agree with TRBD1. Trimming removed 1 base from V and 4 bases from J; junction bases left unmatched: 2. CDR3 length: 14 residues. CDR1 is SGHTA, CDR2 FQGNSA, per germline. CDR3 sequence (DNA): TGTGCCAGCAGCTTAGTCGACAGGGGCTATGGCTACACCTTC. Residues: CASSLVDRGYGYTF. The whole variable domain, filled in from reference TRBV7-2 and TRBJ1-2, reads GAGVSQSPSNKVTEKGKDVELRCDPISGHTALYWYRQSLGQGLEFLIYFQGNSAPDKSGLPSDRFSAERTGGSVSTLTIQRTQQEDSAVYLCASSLVDRGYGYTFGSGTRLTVV.

CDR3 in amino acids: CASSPDPGRDYGYTF. CDR3 sequence (DNA): TGTGCCAGCAGCCCAGACCCCGGCAGGGACTATGGCTACACCTTC. The chain carries TRBV11-2 and TRBJ1-2; tentative D call: TRBD1 (5 bases). V was clipped by 5 bases and J by 3 bases, with 16 bases between them. The CDR3 contains 15 residues. Germline values: CDR1 SGHAT, CDR2 FQNNGV.

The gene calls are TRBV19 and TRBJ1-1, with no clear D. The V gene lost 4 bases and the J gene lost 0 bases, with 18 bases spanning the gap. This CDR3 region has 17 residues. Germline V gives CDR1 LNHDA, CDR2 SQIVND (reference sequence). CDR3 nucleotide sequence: TGTGCCAGTAGTACATCGGTCCGGGGAACCATGAACACTGAAGCTTTCTTT. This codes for CASSTSVRGTMNTEAFF.

This CDR3 reads CSVGRGDGTEAFF. In DNA, the CDR3 is TGCAGCGTGGGACGGGGGGATGGCACTGAAGCTTTCTTT. The chain joins TRBV29-1 to TRBJ1-1; a weak D match, TRBD1 (5 bases). The CDR3 has 13 amino acids. Trimming removed 6 bases from V and 4 bases from J, with 15 bases in between. Germline V CDR1 and CDR2: SQVTM, ANQGSEA.

CDR3 region: CASSLGGDYNEQFF. The CDR3 DNA reads as TGTGCCAGCAGTTTAGGGGGGGACTACAATGAGCAGTTCTTC. V usage is TRBV28 and J usage is TRBJ2-1; 7 positions match TRBD2. This CDR3 contains 14 residues. Germline assignment: CDR1 MDHEN and CDR2 SYDVKM. Losses at the gene ends were 2 bases for V and 3 bases for J; bases not matched to a gene: 1.

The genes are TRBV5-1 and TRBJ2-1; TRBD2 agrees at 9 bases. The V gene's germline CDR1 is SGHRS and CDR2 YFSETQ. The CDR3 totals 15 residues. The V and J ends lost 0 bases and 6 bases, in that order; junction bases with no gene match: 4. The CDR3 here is CASSLAASGVNEQFF. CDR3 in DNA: TGCGCCAGCAGCTTGGCGGCTAGCGGGGTCAATGAGCAGTTCTTC.

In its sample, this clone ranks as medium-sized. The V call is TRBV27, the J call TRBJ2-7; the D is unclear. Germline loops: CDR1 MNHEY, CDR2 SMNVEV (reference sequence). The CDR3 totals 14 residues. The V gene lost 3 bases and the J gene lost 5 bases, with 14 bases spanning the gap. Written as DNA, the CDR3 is TGTGCCAGCAGTTTTCGGGCCGCTAATAACGAGCAGTACTTC. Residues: CASSFRAANNEQYF.

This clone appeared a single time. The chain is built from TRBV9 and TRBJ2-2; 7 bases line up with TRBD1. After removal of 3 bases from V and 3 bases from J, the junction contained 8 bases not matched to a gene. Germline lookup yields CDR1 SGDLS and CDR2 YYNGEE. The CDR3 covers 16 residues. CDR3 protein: CASSASRDRDTGELFF. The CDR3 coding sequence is TGTGCCAGCAGCGCTAGCCGGGACAGAGACACCGGGGAGCTGTTTTTT.

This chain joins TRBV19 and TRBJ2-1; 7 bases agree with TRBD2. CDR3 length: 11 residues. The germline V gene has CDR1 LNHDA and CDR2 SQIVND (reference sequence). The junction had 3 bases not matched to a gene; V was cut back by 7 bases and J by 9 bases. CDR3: CASTGEGEQFF. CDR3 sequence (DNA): TGTGCCAGTACCGGGGAGGGTGAGCAGTTCTTC.

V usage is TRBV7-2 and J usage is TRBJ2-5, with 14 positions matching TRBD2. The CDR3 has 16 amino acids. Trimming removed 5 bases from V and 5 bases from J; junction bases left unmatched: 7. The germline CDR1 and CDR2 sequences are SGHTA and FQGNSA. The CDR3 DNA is TGTGCCAGCAGCCGACGGACTAGCGGGGGGATGGAGACCCAGTACTTC. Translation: CASSRRTSGGMETQYF.

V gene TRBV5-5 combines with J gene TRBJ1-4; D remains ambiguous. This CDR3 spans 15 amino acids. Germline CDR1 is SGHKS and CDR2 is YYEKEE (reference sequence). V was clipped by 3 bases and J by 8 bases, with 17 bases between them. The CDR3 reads CASSSLAGEWEKLFF. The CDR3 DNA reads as TGTGCCAGCAGCTCCTTGGCGGGAGAGTGGGAAAAACTGTTTTTT.